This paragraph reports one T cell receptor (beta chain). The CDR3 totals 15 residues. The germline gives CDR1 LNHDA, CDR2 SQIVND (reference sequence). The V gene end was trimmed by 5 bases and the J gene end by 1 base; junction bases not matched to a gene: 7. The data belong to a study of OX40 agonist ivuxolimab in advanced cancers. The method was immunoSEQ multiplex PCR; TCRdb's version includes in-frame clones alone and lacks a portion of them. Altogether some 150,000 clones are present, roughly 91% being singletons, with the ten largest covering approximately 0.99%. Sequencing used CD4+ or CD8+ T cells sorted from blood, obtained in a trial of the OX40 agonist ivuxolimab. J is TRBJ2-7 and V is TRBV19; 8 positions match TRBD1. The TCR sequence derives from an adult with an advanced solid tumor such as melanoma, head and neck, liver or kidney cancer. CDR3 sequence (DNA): TGTGCCAGTAGTCGAGAGGACAGGGCGTCCTACGAGCAGTACTTC. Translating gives CASSREDRASYEQYF.